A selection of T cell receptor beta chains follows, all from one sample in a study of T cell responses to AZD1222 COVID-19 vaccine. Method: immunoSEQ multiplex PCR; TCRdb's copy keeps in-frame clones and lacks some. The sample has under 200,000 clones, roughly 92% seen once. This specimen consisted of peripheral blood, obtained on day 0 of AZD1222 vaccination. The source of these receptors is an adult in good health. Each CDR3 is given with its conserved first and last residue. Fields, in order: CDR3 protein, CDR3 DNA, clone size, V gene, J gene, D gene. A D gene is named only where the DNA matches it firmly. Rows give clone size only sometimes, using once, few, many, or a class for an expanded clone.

cdr3_aa: CASSFRDTEPDTQYF
cdr3_nt: TGTGCCAGCAGCTTTCGGGACACCGAACCAGATACGCAGTATTTT
clone_size: .
v_call: TRBV7-8
j_call: TRBJ2-3
d_call: .

cdr3_aa: CASSGAGQGMNTEAFF
cdr3_nt: TGTGCCAGCAGTGGGGCCGGACAGGGGATGAACACTGAAGCTTTCTTT
clone_size: .
v_call: TRBV28
j_call: TRBJ1-1
d_call: TRBD1

cdr3_aa: CASSFSTGVNEKLFF
cdr3_nt: TGTGCCAGCAGCTTCTCGACAGGGGTTAATGAAAAACTGTTTTTT
clone_size: .
v_call: TRBV13
j_call: TRBJ1-4
d_call: TRBD1

cdr3_aa: CAWTGQNIQYF
cdr3_nt: TGTGCCTGGACGGGGCAAAACATTCAGTACTTC
clone_size: .
v_call: TRBV30
j_call: TRBJ2-4
d_call: .

cdr3_aa: CASGQGDNQPQHF
cdr3_nt: TGTGCCAGTGGACAGGGGGACAATCAGCCCCAGCATTTT
clone_size: .
v_call: TRBV12-3/TRBV12-4
j_call: TRBJ1-5
d_call: TRBD1

cdr3_aa: CASRISTGAGEQYF
cdr3_nt: TGTGCCAGCAGGATCTCGACAGGGGCGGGCGAGCAGTACTTC
clone_size: .
v_call: TRBV27
j_call: TRBJ2-7
d_call: TRBD1

cdr3_aa: CASSFPGNYGYTF
cdr3_nt: TGTGCCAGCAGTTTTCCAGGGAACTATGGCTACACCTTC
clone_size: once
v_call: TRBV12-3/TRBV12-4
j_call: TRBJ1-2
d_call: .

cdr3_aa: CASSEQFF
cdr3_nt: TGTGCCAGCAGCGAGCAGTTCTTC
clone_size: .
v_call: TRBV11-2
j_call: TRBJ2-1
d_call: .

cdr3_aa: CASSQEGGYGYTF
cdr3_nt: TGTGCCAGCAGCCAAGAGGGGGGCTATGGCTACACCTTC
clone_size: .
v_call: TRBV3-1/TRBV3-2
j_call: TRBJ1-2
d_call: .

cdr3_aa: CASSLGHNQPQHF
cdr3_nt: TGTGCCAGCAGCTTGGGGCACAATCAGCCCCAGCATTTT
clone_size: .
v_call: TRBV7-2
j_call: TRBJ1-5
d_call: .

cdr3_aa: CASSPSTGGQPQHF
cdr3_nt: TGTGCCAGCAGCCCCTCGACGGGCGGACAGCCCCAGCATTTT
clone_size: .
v_call: TRBV6-5
j_call: TRBJ1-5
d_call: .

cdr3_aa: CASSKGSTDTQYF
cdr3_nt: TGTGCCAGCAGTAAGGGCAGCACAGATACGCAGTATTTT
clone_size: once
v_call: TRBV7-2
j_call: TRBJ2-3
d_call: .

cdr3_aa: CASSPGQGSQPQHF
cdr3_nt: TGTGCCAGTAGCCCGGGACAGGGTAGCCAGCCCCAGCATTTT
clone_size: .
v_call: TRBV19
j_call: TRBJ1-5
d_call: TRBD1

cdr3_aa: CASSQEDPQETQYF
cdr3_nt: TGTGCCAGCAGCCAAGAGGATCCTCAAGAGACCCAGTACTTC
clone_size: .
v_call: TRBV3-1/TRBV3-2
j_call: TRBJ2-5
d_call: .

cdr3_aa: CASSQVADYGYTF
cdr3_nt: TGTGCCAGCAGCCAAGTCGCGGACTATGGCTACACCTTC
clone_size: .
v_call: TRBV3-1/TRBV3-2
j_call: TRBJ1-2
d_call: .

cdr3_aa: CASSSREDVTEAFF
cdr3_nt: TGTGCCAGCAGCTCGAGGGAGGACGTCACTGAAGCTTTCTTT
clone_size: .
v_call: TRBV4-2
j_call: TRBJ1-1
d_call: .

cdr3_aa: CASSFQVNTEAFF
cdr3_nt: TGTGCCAGCAGCTTTCAGGTGAACACTGAAGCTTTCTTT
clone_size: .
v_call: TRBV11-2
j_call: TRBJ1-1
d_call: .

cdr3_aa: CASSLVLGSDTQYF
cdr3_nt: TGCGCCAGCAGCTTGGTACTAGGCTCAGATACGCAGTATTTT
clone_size: .
v_call: TRBV5-1
j_call: TRBJ2-3
d_call: .

cdr3_aa: CAISEGGQLNSPLHF
cdr3_nt: TGTGCCATCAGTGAGGGAGGACAATTAAATTCACCCCTCCACTTT
clone_size: .
v_call: TRBV10-3
j_call: TRBJ1-6
d_call: .

cdr3_aa: CASSGGGRSSGNTIYF
cdr3_nt: TGTGCCAGCAGTGGGGGAGGTCGGTCCTCTGGAAACACCATATATTTT
clone_size: .
v_call: TRBV25-1
j_call: TRBJ1-3
d_call: .

cdr3_aa: CASSARATFEANQPQHF
cdr3_nt: TGTGCCAGTAGCGCCCGGGCCACATTTGAGGCTAATCAGCCCCAGCATTTT
clone_size: .
v_call: TRBV19
j_call: TRBJ1-5
d_call: .

cdr3_aa: CASIPRSMVYTF
cdr3_nt: TGTGCCAGCATCCCAAGGTCTATGGTCTACACCTTC
clone_size: .
v_call: TRBV7-9
j_call: TRBJ1-2
d_call: .

cdr3_aa: CASSPDHGVDTDTQYF
cdr3_nt: TGCGCCAGCAGCCCGGACCATGGGGTGGACACAGATACGCAGTATTTT
clone_size: .
v_call: TRBV5-1
j_call: TRBJ2-3
d_call: .

cdr3_aa: CASSERENGNQPQHF
cdr3_nt: TGTGCCAGCAGTGAAAGGGAAAATGGGAATCAGCCCCAGCATTTT
clone_size: .
v_call: TRBV2
j_call: TRBJ1-5
d_call: .

cdr3_aa: CASSWGDRRSPLHF
cdr3_nt: TGTGCCAGCAGTTGGGGGGACCGTCGATCACCCCTCCACTTT
clone_size: .
v_call: TRBV6-2/TRBV6-3
j_call: TRBJ1-6
d_call: .

cdr3_aa: CASSFSKGGAFF
cdr3_nt: TGTGCCAGCAGCTTTTCCAAGGGGGGAGCTTTCTTT
clone_size: .
v_call: TRBV5-8
j_call: TRBJ1-1
d_call: .

cdr3_aa: CASSRDPRSSNEQFF
cdr3_nt: TGTGCCAGCAGCCGAGACCCGCGGTCTAGCAATGAGCAGTTCTTC
clone_size: few
v_call: TRBV3-1/TRBV3-2
j_call: TRBJ2-1
d_call: .

cdr3_aa: CASSFTTGGSGNTIYF
cdr3_nt: TGTGCCAGCAGCTTTACCACAGGGGGAAGTGGAAACACCATATATTTT
clone_size: .
v_call: TRBV7-2
j_call: TRBJ1-3
d_call: TRBD1

cdr3_aa: CASSQGLGTSTGELFF
cdr3_nt: TGTGCCAGCAGCCAAGGTCTAGGGACTAGCACCGGGGAGCTGTTTTTT
clone_size: .
v_call: TRBV3-1/TRBV3-2
j_call: TRBJ2-2
d_call: TRBD2

cdr3_aa: CASSYRTGGNYGYTF
cdr3_nt: TGTGCCAGCAGCTACAGGACAGGGGGGAACTATGGCTACACCTTC
clone_size: .
v_call: TRBV7-3
j_call: TRBJ1-2
d_call: TRBD1

cdr3_aa: CASTGQSPSYEQYF
cdr3_nt: TGCGCCAGCACGGGACAGAGCCCGTCCTACGAGCAGTACTTC
clone_size: .
v_call: TRBV5-1
j_call: TRBJ2-7
d_call: TRBD1

cdr3_aa: CASSPRGRAENTEAFF
cdr3_nt: TGTGCCAGTAGTCCAAGGGGCCGAGCGGAGAACACTGAAGCTTTCTTT
clone_size: .
v_call: TRBV19
j_call: TRBJ1-1
d_call: .

cdr3_aa: CASSGTGTGGAGYGYTF
cdr3_nt: TGTGCCAGCAGCGGAACCGGGACAGGGGGCGCGGGCTATGGCTACACCTTC
clone_size: .
v_call: TRBV5-5
j_call: TRBJ1-2
d_call: TRBD1

cdr3_aa: CASSQTVGTGSSNEQFF
cdr3_nt: TGTGCCAGCTCACAAACTGTAGGGACAGGGTCCAGCAATGAGCAGTTCTTC
clone_size: .
v_call: TRBV18
j_call: TRBJ2-1
d_call: TRBD1

cdr3_aa: CASSLGSFDGYTF
cdr3_nt: TGTGCCAGCAGTTTAGGGTCATTCGATGGCTACACCTTC
clone_size: .
v_call: TRBV12-3/TRBV12-4
j_call: TRBJ1-2
d_call: .

cdr3_aa: CASSRGQGDTQYF
cdr3_nt: TGTGCCAGCAGTAGAGGACAGGGAGATACGCAGTATTTT
clone_size: .
v_call: TRBV2
j_call: TRBJ2-3
d_call: TRBD1

cdr3_aa: CASSDYRGHYGYTF
cdr3_nt: TGTGCCAGCTCCGACTACAGAGGCCACTATGGCTACACCTTC
clone_size: .
v_call: TRBV18
j_call: TRBJ1-2
d_call: .

cdr3_aa: CASSQGQGPDTQYF
cdr3_nt: TGTGCCAGCAGTCAAGGACAGGGACCAGATACGCAGTATTTT
clone_size: .
v_call: TRBV2
j_call: TRBJ2-3
d_call: TRBD1

cdr3_aa: CASRGGGGGESPLHF
cdr3_nt: TGCGCCAGCAGGGGTGGAGGTGGGGGAGAATCACCCCTCCACTTT
clone_size: .
v_call: TRBV5-1
j_call: TRBJ1-6
d_call: .

cdr3_aa: CASSLPLTGGADYGYTF
cdr3_nt: TGTGCCAGCAGCTTACCCTTGACAGGGGGCGCTGACTATGGCTACACCTTC
clone_size: .
v_call: TRBV11-3
j_call: TRBJ1-2
d_call: TRBD1

cdr3_aa: CASRLDRGGYTF
cdr3_nt: TGTGCCAGCAGACTCGATAGAGGAGGCTACACCTTC
clone_size: .
v_call: TRBV5-6
j_call: TRBJ1-2
d_call: .

cdr3_aa: CASSWGQGGEKLFF
cdr3_nt: TGCGCCAGCAGCTGGGGACAGGGCGGGGAAAAACTGTTTTTT
clone_size: .
v_call: TRBV5-1
j_call: TRBJ1-4
d_call: TRBD1

cdr3_aa: CASSLARRTGNTGELFF
cdr3_nt: TGTGCCAGCAGCTTAGCGCGTAGGACAGGGAACACCGGGGAGCTGTTTTTT
clone_size: .
v_call: TRBV7-2
j_call: TRBJ2-2
d_call: TRBD1

cdr3_aa: CSVRQGAGEAFF
cdr3_nt: TGCAGCGTGCGACAGGGGGCTGGTGAAGCTTTCTTT
clone_size: .
v_call: TRBV29-1
j_call: TRBJ1-1
d_call: TRBD1

cdr3_aa: CASSLVDTGSYNEQFF
cdr3_nt: TGTGCCAGCAGCTTGGTAGATACAGGCTCCTACAATGAGCAGTTCTTC
clone_size: .
v_call: TRBV5-6
j_call: TRBJ2-1
d_call: .

cdr3_aa: CACLITPTGNTGELFF
cdr3_nt: TGTGCCTGCCTAATCACCCCCACAGGGAACACCGGGGAGCTGTTTTTT
clone_size: .
v_call: TRBV30
j_call: TRBJ2-2
d_call: .

cdr3_aa: CASSPRGDNEQFF
cdr3_nt: TGTGCCAGCAGCCCTAGGGGAGACAATGAGCAGTTCTTC
clone_size: .
v_call: TRBV7-8
j_call: TRBJ2-1
d_call: .

cdr3_aa: CASSLSGGTGDPYLYEQYF
cdr3_nt: TGTGCCAGCAGCTTGTCGGGTGGCACCGGGGACCCATATTTATACGAGCAGTACTTC
clone_size: .
v_call: TRBV5-4
j_call: TRBJ2-7
d_call: .

cdr3_aa: CASRPGQGWYGYTF
cdr3_nt: TGTGCCAGCAGACCTGGACAGGGCTGGTATGGCTACACCTTC
clone_size: .
v_call: TRBV27
j_call: TRBJ1-2
d_call: TRBD1

cdr3_aa: CASSEQDVGEQYF
cdr3_nt: TGTGCCAGCAGCGAACAGGACGTTGGCGAGCAGTACTTC
clone_size: .
v_call: TRBV27
j_call: TRBJ2-7
d_call: .